The following is a T cell receptor (beta chain) sequence with its context. Profiles of TCR beta VDJ and CDR3 were generated from a genomic DNA template. A single record per CDR3 protein comes from TCRdb applying MiXCR to the reads. This sample has 250,000 to 300,000 distinct CDR3 sequences; 56% occur once, and the top ten carry under 8.5%. The record originates from a study of CD8+CD57+ T cells in acquired aplastic anemia. The germline CDR1 and CDR2 sequences are DFQATT and SNEGSKA (reference sequence). The CDR3 is 14 amino acids. Trimming shortened V by 0 bases and J by 2 bases, and 9 bases separated the two germline ends.

The sequenced material came from sorted CD4+, CD8+, or CD8+CD57+ T cells (not recorded which) from PBMCs. The rearrangement joins TRBV20-1 to TRBJ2-3; D gene unclear. This clonotype originated in a human donor with severe aplastic anemia or a healthy control (not recorded which). The CDR3: CSARDRGYTDTQYF. The CDR3 DNA follows: TGCAGTGCTAGAGATCGTGGATACACAGATACGCAGTATTTT.